These 7 T cell receptor beta chains originate from one sample sequenced in a study of tumor-infiltrating lymphocytes in localized non-small cell lung cancer (dated by TCRdb to the early 2020s). Libraries were made using the immunoSEQ multiplex PCR assay. The table was pulled from immuneACCESS by TCRdb, which kept in-frame rearrangements only. Such tables lose some clones; where checked, under half of the loss comes from unresolved V genes, and the rest has no known cause. The sample records under 9,500 clones, approximately 82% of which are singletons. The ten largest account for under 7.5% of the sample. The material sequenced was uninvolved lung tissue not adjacent to the tumor. The receptors stem from a human donor with non-small cell lung cancer.

This clone was found once. The chain combines TRBV7-6 with TRBJ2-7, with D unclear. The germline V gene encodes CDR1 SGHVS and CDR2 FNYEAQ. V lost 1 base, J lost 2 bases, and 12 bases lay in between. The CDR3 has 15 residues. The CDR3: CASSLDDGLTYEQYF. DNA for the CDR3: TGTGCCAGCAGCTTAGACGACGGTTTGACCTACGAGCAGTACTTC.

The V and J genes are TRBV11-2 and TRBJ1-1; D not certain. The CDR3 covers 16 residues. Trimming shortened V by 0 bases and J by 0 bases, and 11 bases separated the two germline ends. From germline, CDR1 is SGHAT and CDR2 FQNNGV. The CDR3 DNA sequence: TGTGCCAGCAGCTTAGAAGGCAGCCTTATGAACACTGAAGCTTTCTTT. Translated, it gives CASSLEGSLMNTEAFF.

CDR3 amino acids: CASSRGSREQFF. The CDR3 bases are TGCGCCAGCAGCCGGGGGTCCCGAGAGCAGTTCTTC. V is TRBV4-3 and J is TRBJ2-1, with D tentatively TRBD1 or TRBD2 (5 bases each). Germline V lookup: CDR1 LGHNA, CDR2 YSLEER. The CDR3 is 12 amino acids. V was pared by 4 bases and J by 10 bases, with 11 bases between.

The rearrangement links TRBV2 to TRBJ1-1; D gene uncertain. V lost 4 bases to trimming and J lost 5 bases, with 8 bases between them. Germline CDR1 and CDR2: SNHLY and FYNNEI. The CDR3 runs 12 residues. The CDR3 here is CASSVYGTEAFF. Here the CDR3 DNA reads TGTGCCAGCAGTGTGTATGGAACTGAAGCTTTCTTT.

This CDR3 is CASSLSGRVNEQFF. CDR3 coding DNA: TGTGCCAGCAGCTTAAGCGGGAGGGTGAATGAGCAGTTCTTC. The chain employs TRBV7-3 and TRBJ2-1; 9 nucleotides line up with TRBD2. With 1 base clipped from V and 7 bases from J, the junction kept 2 bases outside the gene matches. Germline V gene sequence: CDR1 SGHTA, CDR2 FQGTGA. This CDR3 is 14 amino acids long.

The chain is built from TRBV7-9 and TRBJ2-3; D is perhaps TRBD2 (5 bases). V lost 1 base to trimming and J lost 5 bases, with 10 bases between them. The CDR3 is 14 residues long. Germline V gene data show CDR1 as SEHNR and CDR2 as FQNEAQ (reference sequence). The CDR3 DNA sequence: TGTGCCAGCAGCTTAGTAAGCGCGGGAGATACGCAGTATTTT. Translated: CASSLVSAGDTQYF.

The J gene is TRBJ2-7, the V gene TRBV28; D is possibly TRBD2 (5 bases). V was pared by 5 bases and J by 5 bases, with 16 bases between. The germline CDR1 and CDR2 sequences are MDHEN and SYDVKM. This CDR3 is built from 14 residues. The CDR3 DNA follows: TGTGCCAGCAGTGGAGGAGCGGAGAGGGACGAGCAGTACTTC. It is translated as CASSGGAERDEQYF. The full variable domain, with the rest looked up from reference TRBV28 and TRBJ2-7, is DVKVTQSSRYLVKRTGEKVFLECVQDMDHENMFWYRQDPGLGLRLIYFSYDVKMKEKGDIPEGYSVSREKKERFSLILESASTNQTSMYLCASSGGAERDEQYFGPGTRLTVT.